The 8 T cell receptor beta chains presented below share a single source sample, sequenced in a study of CD8 T cells in ankylosing spondylitis. TCRdb ran MiXCR on the 5' RACE reads and lists one entry per CDR3 protein. The repertoire includes 300,000 to 400,000 distinct CDR3 sequences, roughly 22% of them detected once, and around 13% sits in the top ten. Source material: blood, either unsorted or a sorted T cell fraction (not recorded which). The receptors come from a male donor with ankylosing spondylitis or in good health (not recorded which).

Written as DNA, the CDR3 is TGTGCCAGCAGTTTATACCGACAGGCGACCCAGTACTTC. This translates into CASSLYRQATQYF. The chain employs TRBV12-3 or TRBV12-4 and TRBJ2-5; tentatively, D is TRBD1 (6 bases). V lost 2 bases and J lost 7, with 11 bases in between. The CDR3 runs to 13 residues.

This clonotype has only a few counts. The chain employs TRBV27 and TRBJ2-2; D gene ambiguous. Germline-derived CDR1 and CDR2 are MNHEY and SMNVEV (reference sequence). This CDR3 is 14 amino acids long. The V end lost 3 bases, the J end lost 2 bases, and 7 bases lay between the germline ends. The DNA for the CDR3 is TGTGCCAGCAGTTTTGGGCTTAACACCGGGGAGCTGTTTTTT. Protein sequence: CASSFGLNTGELFF.

The chain employs TRBV19 and TRBJ2-2; D gene uncertain. Germline V CDR1 and CDR2: LNHDA, SQIVND (reference sequence). Trimming left V 10 bases short and J 0 bases short, with 15 bases between. The CDR3 sequence is 15 residues long. CDR3: CATSRSASNTGELFF. The CDR3 bases are TGTGCCACCTCTCGGTCCGCCTCGAACACCGGGGAGCTGTTTTTT. The variable domain in full, completed from reference TRBV19 and TRBJ2-2, reads DGGITQSPKYLFRKEGQNVTLSCEQNLNHDAMYWYRQDPGQGLRLIYYSQIVNDFQKGDIAEGYSVSREKKESFPLTVTSAQKNPTAFYLCATSRSASNTGELFFGEGSRLTVL.

In its sample, this clonotype was seen a few times. The gene calls are TRBV29-1 and TRBJ2-5, with TRBD2 as a possible D gene (6 bases). The CDR3 sequence is 13 residues long. Germline V gene lookup returns CDR1 SQVTM and CDR2 ANQGSEA. With 4 bases removed from V and 2 bases from J, the gap between germline ends came to 11 bases. The CDR3 region is CSVGGAQQETQYF. The CDR3 nucleotides are TGCAGCGTTGGCGGGGCCCAACAAGAGACCCAGTACTTC.

At least ten counts were recorded for this clonotype. The rearrangement links TRBV10-1 to TRBJ2-3, with 9 positions matching TRBD1. Germline V gene sequence: CDR1 WNHNN, CDR2 SYGVQD (reference sequence). Germline trimming cut 3 bases from V and 6 bases from J; bases unmatched to any gene: 7. This CDR3 spans 15 amino acids. CDR3 residues: CASSENRGPGDTQYF. The CDR3 nucleotides read TGCGCCAGCAGTGAAAACAGGGGGCCTGGTGATACGCAGTATTTT.

This clonotype has just a few counts. This rearrangement joins TRBV20-1 to TRBJ2-7; weak D call: TRBD1 (6 bases). The CDR3 has 13 residues. CDR1 and CDR2 from the germline V gene are DFQATT and SNEGSKA (reference sequence). V lost 6 bases and J lost 4, with 16 bases in between. The CDR3 DNA follows: TGCAGTGCACCGGACAGTGTCAGTTACGAGCAGTACTTC. This sequence encodes CSAPDSVSYEQYF.

The chain is built from TRBV6-1 and TRBJ2-6; 7 bases are shared with TRBD2. The V gene's germline CDR1 is MNHNS and CDR2 SASEGT. Trimming took 6 bases from V and 1 from J; bases not matched to a gene: 15. The CDR3 sequence is 19 residues long. CDR3 coding DNA: TGTGCCAGCAGGCCCCGTACCGGGACTACCAATTCTGGGGCCAACGTCCTGACTTTC. This codes for CASRPRTGTTNSGANVLTF.

This clonotype has ten or more counts. The chain employs TRBV29-1 and TRBJ1-2; D gene ambiguous. V lost 4 bases, J lost 3 bases, and 9 bases lay in between. This CDR3 is built from 12 residues. Germline loops: CDR1 SQVTM, CDR2 ANQGSEA. This CDR3 is CSVGGGYYGYTF. The DNA of the CDR3 is TGCAGCGTTGGCGGCGGGTACTATGGCTACACCTTC.